Each of the 9 T cell receptor beta chains below was sequenced from the same sample in a study of OX40 agonist ivuxolimab in advanced cancers. Measured with immunoSEQ multiplex PCR; TCRdb has only the in-frame clones, and not every one. The table records under 35,000 clones, around 87% of them present only once. The source was CD4+ or CD8+ T cells sorted from blood, collected in a trial of the OX40 agonist ivuxolimab. The receptors were gathered from an adult with an advanced solid tumor such as melanoma, head and neck, liver or kidney cancer.

V and J are TRBV5-4 and TRBJ2-7, with 9 bases aligning to TRBD1. CDR1 and CDR2 from the germline V gene are SGHNT and YYREEE (reference sequence). J gave up 4 bases and V 2 bases, and 7 bases lay outside the gene matches. The CDR3 loop spans 15 amino acids. CDR3 sequence (DNA): TGTGCCAGCAGCTTACAGGGGGCTCAAGGTTACGAGCAGTACTTC. Translated: CASSLQGAQGYEQYF.

This clone was found a few times. The chain has TRBV6-1 and TRBJ2-7; maybe TRBD1 (5 bases). The CDR3 consists of 14 residues. CDR1 is MNHNS and CDR2 is SASEGT in the germline V gene. V was clipped by 4 bases and J by 0 bases, with 10 bases between them. CDR3 DNA: TGTGCCAGCAGTGCCGGACATCCCTCCTACGAGCAGTACTTC. This translates into CASSAGHPSYEQYF.

The V gene is TRBV4-2, the J gene TRBJ2-5; TRBD1 aligns across 9 bases. The ends lost 1 base at V and 5 bases at J; junction bases unmatched: 5. The length of the CDR3 is 15 residues. CDR1 is LGHNA and CDR2 is YNFKEQ in the germline V gene. DNA of the CDR3: TGTGCCAGCAGCCAAGGGACAGGGGCCGAGGAGACCCAGTACTTC. It is translated as CASSQGTGAEETQYF.

CDR3 residues: CASSIPGSYEQYF. The CDR3 region has the DNA TGTGCCAGTAGTATCCCGGGCAGCTACGAGCAGTACTTC. The rearrangement joins TRBV19 to TRBJ2-7; D gene unclear. This CDR3 region has 13 residues. The germline gives CDR1 LNHDA, CDR2 SQIVND (reference sequence). Trimming cost V 3 bases and J 3 bases, with 9 bases left between them.

V usage is TRBV5-1 and J usage is TRBJ2-5; TRBD1 is a possible D gene (5 bases). The DNA end is a closer match to TRBJ2-7, so the J assignment may be wrong. CDR1 is SGHRS, CDR2 YFSETQ, per germline. This CDR3 contains 14 residues. This CDR3 is CASSLQVSSYEQYF. CDR3 coding DNA: TGCGCCAGCAGCTTACAGGTGTCCTCCTACGAGCAGTACTTC.

As DNA, the CDR3 is TGTGCCAGCAGGAGAGATCAGGGCGCTGAAGCTTTCTTT. The encoded protein is CASRRDQGAEAFF. This chain links TRBV6-4 with TRBJ1-1; weak D call: TRBD1 (5 bases). The V end lost 6 bases, the J end lost 6 bases, and 14 bases lay between the germline ends. Germline-derived CDR1 and CDR2 are MRHNA and SNTAGT. The CDR3 length is 13 residues.

The rearrangement joins TRBV7-9 to TRBJ2-5; D could derive from TRBD1 or TRBD2 (5 bases each). V shed 5 bases and J shed 4 bases, with 14 bases lying between them. The CDR3 consists of 14 residues. CDR1 and CDR2 from the germline V gene are SEHNR and FQNEAQ (reference sequence). CDR3 nucleotide sequence: TGTGCCAGCAGCAAAGGGACCGACCGAGAGACCCAGTACTTC. Its translation is CASSKGTDRETQYF.

The genes are TRBV7-6 and TRBJ1-1, with 9 bases fitting TRBD1. V dropped 3 bases and J dropped 2; count of bases not matched to a gene: 4. Germline values: CDR1 SGHVS, CDR2 FNYEAQ. There are 15 residues in the CDR3. The CDR3 is CASSLGTGGNTEAFF. The CDR3 DNA reads TGTGCCAGCAGCTTGGGCACAGGGGGCAACACTGAAGCTTTCTTT. The whole variable domain, remainder taken from reference TRBV7-6 and TRBJ1-1, is GAGVSQSPRYKVTKRGQDVALRCDPISGHVSLYWYRQALGQGPEFLTYFNYEAQQDKSGLPNDRFSAERPEGSISTLTIQRTEQRDSAMYRCASSLGTGGNTEAFFGQGTRLTVV.

The chain carries TRBV29-1 and TRBJ1-4; D remains ambiguous. Deletions cut 4 bases from V and 0 bases from J, with 15 bases between. Germline V gene lookup returns CDR1 SQVTM and CDR2 ANQGSEA. The CDR3 runs 16 residues. In DNA, the CDR3 is TGCAGCGTTGCCCGAGCGGGAGCTACAACTAATGAAAAACTGTTTTTT. This encodes CSVARAGATTNEKLFF.